One and the same sample provided the 16 T cell receptor beta chains below, sequenced in a study of blood T cell repertoires in COVID-19. Data came from immunoSEQ multiplex PCR; TCRdb stores just in-frame clones and leaves some out. This sample yields a few hundred thousand clones, of which about nine tenths are seen a single time; roughly 8.5% belongs to the top ten. The sequenced sample consisted of PBMCs or T cells enriched from blood (not recorded which). The origin of the receptors is a woman between 55 and 75 years old who had recovered from COVID-19.

The rearrangement joins TRBV14 to TRBJ1-6; D gene unclear. This CDR3 spans 14 amino acids. Looked up from germline, CDR1 is SGHDN and CDR2 is FVKESK. The germline V and J ends were trimmed by 0 bases and 10 bases, with 10 bases remaining between them. The CDR3 region has the DNA TGTGCCAGCAGCCAAGACCCAAGCGGATCACCCCTCCACTTT. Encoded protein: CASSQDPSGSPLHF.

The V and J genes are TRBV5-1 and TRBJ1-4, with 9 bases identical to TRBD1. V lost 5 bases to trimming and J lost 4 bases; unmatched junction nucleotides: 9. The CDR3 consists of 16 residues. Germline V gives CDR1 SGHRS, CDR2 YFSETQ. The CDR3 nucleotides are TGCGCCAGCAGGTTGTCTCGGGACAGGGTTAATGAAAAACTGTTTTTT. This translates into CASRLSRDRVNEKLFF.

The chain joins TRBV7-8 to TRBJ1-5; D gene ambiguous. The ends were cut back, 0 bases at V and 4 bases at J, with 10 bases in the middle. This CDR3 spans 15 amino acids. The V gene's germline CDR1 is SGHVS and CDR2 FQNEAQ. The CDR3 DNA sequence: TGTGCCAGCAGCTTAGCTTTCCTAGGTAATCAGCCCCAGCATTTT. Translation: CASSLAFLGNQPQHF.

J is TRBJ2-5 and V is TRBV4-1; D possibly corresponds to TRBD2 (6 bases). CDR3 length: 14 amino acids. The V and J ends lost 3 bases and 2 bases respectively, with 10 bases between them. The germline V gene encodes CDR1 MGHRA and CDR2 YSYEKL. The chain's CDR3 is CASSHTSPQETQYF. The CDR3 DNA is TGCGCCAGCAGCCACACTAGCCCGCAAGAGACCCAGTACTTC.

The rearrangement joins TRBV9 to TRBJ1-6; no firm D call. Trimming removed 0 bases from V and 0 bases from J, with 13 bases in between. The CDR3 is made up of 18 amino acids. Germline values: CDR1 SGDLS, CDR2 YYNGEE. The CDR3 spells CASSVDGGGNSYNSPLHF. In DNA, the CDR3 is TGTGCCAGCAGCGTAGATGGAGGAGGGAACTCCTATAATTCACCCCTCCACTTT. Full variable domain (rest looked up from reference TRBV9 and TRBJ1-6): DSGVTQTPKHLITATGQRVTLRCSPRSGDLSVYWYQQSLDQGLQFLIQYYNGEERAKGNILERFSAQQFPDLHSELNLSSLELGDSALYFCASSVDGGGNSYNSPLHFGNGTRLTVT.

V usage is TRBV5-8 and J usage is TRBJ1-1; tentative D call: TRBD1 (6 bases). This CDR3 spans 16 amino acids. Deletions cut 3 bases from V and 0 bases from J, with 15 bases between. Germline V gene data show CDR1 as SGHTS and CDR2 as YDEGEE. DNA for the CDR3: TGTGCCAGCAGCTACTCCAGGGGAGAAATGAACACTGAAGCTTTCTTT. Its protein is CASSYSRGEMNTEAFF.

There are a few counts of this clone. This chain connects TRBV2 to TRBJ1-4; TRBD1 matches 8 bases. The CDR3 extends over 15 amino acids. The germline V gene encodes CDR1 SNHLY and CDR2 FYNNEI. Trimming removed 2 bases from V and 5 bases from J; junction bases left unmatched: 4. The CDR3 sequence is CASSEQGAENEKLFF. Here the CDR3 DNA reads TGTGCCAGCAGTGAACAGGGGGCCGAAAATGAAAAACTGTTTTTT. The full variable domain, its missing parts supplied by reference TRBV2 and TRBJ1-4, is EPEVTQTPSHQVTQMGQEVILRCVPISNHLYFYWYRQILGQKVEFLVSFYNNEISEKSEIFDDQFSVERPDGSNFTLKIRSTKLEDSAMYFCASSEQGAENEKLFFGSGTQLSVL.

The chain links TRBV5-6 to TRBJ1-1; D is undetermined. Trimming took 0 bases from V and 11 from J, leaving 11 bases between them. This CDR3 has 12 residues. Germline V lookup: CDR1 SGHDT, CDR2 YYEEEE. For the CDR3, the DNA is TGTGCCAGCAGCTTGGGCCGGGGTGTTGCTTTCTTT. Its translation: CASSLGRGVAFF.

This clone was seen a single time. This chain joins TRBV28 and TRBJ1-4, with 9 nucleotides matching TRBD1. J gave up 7 bases and V 2 bases, and 5 bases lay outside the gene matches. This CDR3 is built from 15 residues. Germline-derived CDR1 and CDR2 are MDHEN and SYDVKM. In DNA, the CDR3 is TGTGCCAGCAGTTTAATCGGGACAGGGTTTGAAAAACTGTTTTTT. This translates into CASSLIGTGFEKLFF.

The CDR3: CASSRSGLANYGYTF. In DNA form, the CDR3 reads TGTGCCAGTAGTAGGTCGGGATTAGCTAACTATGGCTACACCTTC. The gene calls are TRBV19 and TRBJ1-2; D gene uncertain. Germline CDR1 and CDR2: LNHDA and SQIVND (reference sequence). The CDR3 length is 15 residues. Trimming removed 4 bases at V and 0 bases at J, with 12 bases between.

V gene TRBV5-5 combines with J gene TRBJ1-2; 7 bases are a match to TRBD1. Germline CDR1 SGHKS, CDR2 YYEKEE (reference sequence). CDR3 length: 12 amino acids. V gave up 9 bases and J gave up 4 bases; unmatched junction bases: 6. CDR3 sequence: CATPRQGYGYTF. CDR3 bases: TGTGCCACCCCCAGACAGGGCTATGGCTACACCTTC.

The chain carries TRBV24-1 and TRBJ2-7; D is perhaps TRBD1 (5 bases). The length of the CDR3 is 18 residues. V lost 9 bases and J 2 bases, leaving 28 bases between the germline ends. Looked up from germline, CDR1 is KGHDR and CDR2 is SFDVKD. For the CDR3, the DNA is TGTGCCACCTCCTCTGGCCACAGGATGTATGTAGAAACCTACGAGCAGTACTTC. Its protein is CATSSGHRMYVETYEQYF.

The chain couples TRBV7-9 to TRBJ1-1, with a possible D match to TRBD1 (6 bases). Trimming stripped 6 bases from V and 1 base from J, with 9 bases between. From germline, CDR1 is SEHNR and CDR2 FQNEAQ (reference sequence). The CDR3 totals 13 residues. CDR3 amino acids: CASRGDKNTEAFF. CDR3 bases: TGTGCCAGCAGAGGGGACAAGAACACTGAAGCTTTCTTT. The complete variable domain, with remaining parts taken from reference TRBV7-9 and TRBJ1-1, reads DTGVSQNPRHKITKRGQNVTFRCDPISEHNRLYWYRQTLGQGPEFLTYFQNEAQLEKSRLLSDRFSAERPKGSFSTLEIQRTEQGDSAMYLCASRGDKNTEAFFGQGTRLTVV.

The rearrangement joins TRBV6-5 to TRBJ2-5; 7 nucleotides match TRBD1. CDR1 MNHEY and CDR2 SVGAGI come from the germline V gene. Losses at the gene ends were 6 bases for V and 2 bases for J; bases not matched to a gene: 9. The CDR3 spans 15 residues. The CDR3 region is CASRTATGFQETQYF. The DNA for the CDR3 is TGTGCCAGCAGGACCGCGACAGGGTTTCAAGAGACCCAGTACTTC.

V gene TRBV3-1 (or the pseudogene TRBV3-2) combines with J gene TRBJ2-7; 8 nucleotides match TRBD2. CDR3 length: 17 residues. After removal of 1 base from V and 2 bases from J, the junction contained 10 bases not matched to a gene. Germline lookup yields CDR1 LGHDT and CDR2 YNNKEL (reference sequence). CDR3 region: CASSQGWSGGGTYEQYF. CDR3 bases: TGTGCCAGCAGCCAAGGATGGTCCGGGGGGGGGACCTACGAGCAGTACTTC.

The chain carries TRBV9 and TRBJ1-6; the D is unclear. The CDR3 sequence is 14 residues long. V was shortened by 0 bases and J by 6 bases, with 7 bases between the two germline ends. Germline-derived CDR1 and CDR2 are SGDLS and YYNGEE. This CDR3 is CASSVVDINSPLHF. CDR3 nucleotides: TGTGCCAGCAGCGTAGTAGACATTAATTCACCCCTCCACTTT. The full variable domain, its missing parts supplied by reference TRBV9 and TRBJ1-6, is DSGVTQTPKHLITATGQRVTLRCSPRSGDLSVYWYQQSLDQGLQFLIQYYNGEERAKGNILERFSAQQFPDLHSELNLSSLELGDSALYFCASSVVDINSPLHFGNGTRLTVT.